This passage covers 20 T cell receptor beta chains from one sample sequenced in a study of long-term antiretroviral therapy in people with HIV. The immunoSEQ assay was v3.0, run at survey level. Only in-frame clones appear in the TCRdb table, and some are missing; sequencing was by immunoSEQ multiplex PCR. The data hold about 15,000 clones, with about 84% observed a single time. The sample consisted of unsorted PBMCs, taken approximately 14 months before starting antiretroviral therapy. Receptor source: a young man with HIV.

The J gene is TRBJ1-5, the V gene TRBV27, with 8 bases identical to TRBD1. CDR1 and CDR2 from the germline V gene are MNHEY and SMNVEV (reference sequence). The CDR3 is made up of 14 amino acids. J lost 1 base, V lost 6 bases, and 2 bases had no gene match. The CDR3 loop reads CASSRQGSNQPQHF. CDR3 DNA: TGTGCCAGCAGCAGACAGGGGAGCAATCAGCCCCAGCATTTT.

The chain combines TRBV27 with TRBJ2-2, with 11 bases lining up with TRBD2. Trimming cost V 10 bases and J 1 base; bases outside gene matches: 14. The germline gives CDR1 MNHEY, CDR2 SMNVEV (reference sequence). The CDR3 consists of 18 residues. CDR3 sequence: CATQEVAGGLLNTGELFF. The CDR3 DNA sequence: TGTGCCACCCAAGAGGTAGCGGGGGGGCTCCTGAACACCGGGGAGCTGTTTTTT.

This CDR3 is CASSYYDRGFTYEQYF. CDR3 sequence (DNA): TGTGCCAGCAGTTACTACGACAGGGGGTTCACCTACGAGCAGTACTTC. This chain links TRBV6-8 with TRBJ2-7, with TRBD1 matching 9 bases. The V gene's germline CDR1 is MNHGY and CDR2 SAAAGT. V trimming: 1 base; J trimming: 2 bases; junction bases outside the gene matches: 6. This CDR3 region has 16 residues.

The chain is built from TRBV6-5 and TRBJ1-5; tentatively, D is TRBD1 (6 bases). Per the germline V gene, CDR1 is MNHEY and CDR2 is SVGAGI. There are 15 residues in the CDR3. V lost 0 bases, J lost 2 bases, and 8 bases lay in between. CDR3 sequence (DNA): TGTGCCAGCAGTTACTCGGGACACGGCAATCAGCCCCAGCATTTT. It translates to CASSYSGHGNQPQHF.

The chain carries TRBV10-2 and TRBJ2-2, with 9 bases identical to TRBD2. The length of the CDR3 is 15 residues. V lost 7 bases, J lost 6 bases, and 9 bases stayed unmatched. CDR1 and CDR2 (germline): WSHSY, SAAADI. The CDR3 sequence: CASKGALAGSGELFF. In DNA, the CDR3 is TGCGCCAGCAAAGGGGCGCTAGCGGGGTCCGGGGAGCTGTTTTTT.

This chain joins TRBV28 and TRBJ2-2, with TRBD1 as a possible D gene (6 bases). The CDR3 covers 15 residues. V lost 6 bases to trimming and J lost 1 base, with 12 bases between them. The germline CDR1 and CDR2 sequences are MDHEN and SYDVKM. Here the CDR3 DNA reads TGTGCCAGCAGCTCGGCACAGGGGAACACCGGGGAGCTGTTTTTT. Residues: CASSSAQGNTGELFF.

Only a few counts were recorded for this clone. The V and J genes are TRBV28 and TRBJ1-5, with 7 positions matching TRBD1. The CDR3 contains 14 residues. V shed 4 bases and J 2 bases; nucleotides not matched to a gene: 2. Germline-derived CDR1 and CDR2 are MDHEN and SYDVKM. The DNA of the CDR3 is TGTGCCAGCAGTTCAACAGGGGGCAATCAGCCCCAGCATTTT. As protein: CASSSTGGNQPQHF.

The gene calls are TRBV27 and TRBJ2-1; TRBD2 matches at 8 bases. V was pared by 3 bases and J by 8 bases, with 6 bases of the junction left unmatched. The CDR3 covers 14 residues. Germline CDR1 and CDR2: MNHEY and SMNVEV (reference sequence). The CDR3 is CASSFGGGIDEQFF. As DNA, the CDR3 is TGTGCCAGCAGTTTCGGCGGGGGGATCGATGAGCAGTTCTTC.

V is TRBV9 and J is TRBJ1-3; D may be TRBD1 (5 bases). Germline V gene lookup returns CDR1 SGDLS and CDR2 YYNGEE. This CDR3 spans 15 amino acids. Between the trimmed V and J ends, which lost 0 bases and 6 bases, there was a span of 13 bases. The CDR3 DNA follows: TGTGCCAGCAGCGTAGGGGGCCAGGCGGCAAACACCATATATTTT. Protein: CASSVGGQAANTIYF.

The rearrangement joins TRBV5-1 to TRBJ1-1; D gene ambiguous. There are 12 residues in the CDR3. The germline CDR1 and CDR2 sequences are SGHRS and YFSETQ. Trimming removed 8 bases from V and 2 bases from J, with 10 bases in between. The CDR3 region has the DNA TGCGCCAGTAGGACGGAAAACACTGAAGCTTTCTTT. Residues: CASRTENTEAFF.

The CDR3: CASSDSWSGKQFF. For the CDR3, the DNA is TGTGCCAGCAGTGACTCCTGGAGTGGGAAGCAGTTCTTC. The chain uses TRBV6-4 and TRBJ2-1, with no clear D. Germline assignment: CDR1 MRHNA and CDR2 SNTAGT. The V end lost 0 bases, the J end lost 11 bases, and 11 bases lay between the germline ends. The CDR3 has 13 residues.

V gene TRBV14 combines with J gene TRBJ2-3; D is perhaps TRBD1 (6 bases). V dropped 2 bases and J dropped 6 bases, with 12 bases sitting between them. Germline V gene sequence: CDR1 SGHDN, CDR2 FVKESK. This CDR3 is built from 14 residues. CDR3 DNA: TGTGCCAGCAGCCAACACCATACAGGGGATACGCAGTATTTT. Translating gives CASSQHHTGDTQYF.

The V gene is TRBV9, the J gene TRBJ2-7; 7 nucleotides line up with TRBD1. V lost 4 bases to trimming and J lost 2 bases; unmatched junction nucleotides: 6. CDR3 length equals 14 residues. In germline, CDR1 is SGDLS, CDR2 YYNGEE. The CDR3 DNA follows: TGTGCCAGCAGCACTGAGGGACAGCCCTACGAGCAGTACTTC. Encoded protein: CASSTEGQPYEQYF.

In DNA, the CDR3 is TGTGCCAGTAGTACTCAAGGGGGCTCCTACAATGAGCAGTTCTTC. Translated: CASSTQGGSYNEQFF. V usage is TRBV19 and J usage is TRBJ2-1; TRBD1 might be the D (6 bases). The germline CDR1 and CDR2 sequences are LNHDA and SQIVND (reference sequence). V lost 4 bases and J 0 bases, leaving 10 bases between the germline ends. The CDR3 consists of 15 residues.

The chain uses TRBV29-1 and TRBJ2-1, with 12 bases matching TRBD2. V gave up 6 bases and J gave up 5 bases; unmatched junction bases: 8. Germline V gives CDR1 SQVTM, CDR2 ANQGSEA. The CDR3 covers 15 residues. The chain's CDR3 is CSVTASGRAHNEQFF. The CDR3 DNA follows: TGCAGCGTGACGGCTAGCGGGAGGGCTCACAATGAGCAGTTCTTC.

The chain joins TRBV28 to TRBJ2-2, with D perhaps matching TRBD1 (6 bases). Trimming left V 5 bases short and J 3 bases short, with 31 bases between. The CDR3 has 21 amino acids. CDR1 MDHEN and CDR2 SYDVKM come from the germline V gene. This CDR3 reads CASSPLYTRGEVPPHTGELFF. The CDR3 region has the DNA TGTGCCAGCAGTCCCCTCTATACCAGGGGCGAGGTTCCCCCACACACCGGGGAGCTGTTTTTT. The entire variable domain, with the rest obtained from reference TRBV28 and TRBJ2-2, is as follows: DVKVTQSSRYLVKRTGEKVFLECVQDMDHENMFWYRQDPGLGLRLIYFSYDVKMKEKGDIPEGYSVSREKKERFSLILESASTNQTSMYLCASSPLYTRGEVPPHTGELFFGEGSRLTVL.

This rearrangement joins TRBV10-2 to TRBJ2-3; D gene ambiguous. Trimming took off 2 bases at V and 5 bases at J, with 14 bases between the two ends. Germline V CDR1 and CDR2: WSHSY, SAAADI. The CDR3 length is 15 residues. CDR3 amino acids: CASSERGSLRDTQYF. CDR3 DNA: TGCGCCAGCAGTGAGCGTGGCAGCCTCAGAGATACGCAGTATTTT.

The chain employs TRBV9 and TRBJ2-2, with TRBD2 as a possible D gene (6 bases). Germline V gene sequence: CDR1 SGDLS, CDR2 YYNGEE. The CDR3 totals 15 residues. V was shortened by 4 bases and J by 1 base, with 11 bases between the two germline ends. The chain's CDR3 is CASSSGLMNTGELFF. The CDR3 coding sequence is TGTGCCAGCAGCTCAGGACTAATGAACACCGGGGAGCTGTTTTTT.

The V call is TRBV5-6, the J call TRBJ2-1; D might be TRBD2 (6 bases). The germline V gene encodes CDR1 SGHDT and CDR2 YYEEEE. There are 13 residues in the CDR3. Trimming took off 4 bases at V and 9 bases at J, with 14 bases between the two ends. Here the CDR3 DNA reads TGTGCCAGCAGCGAGACTAGATTCGGTGAGCAGTTCTTC. This translates into CASSETRFGEQFF.

In this sample, this clone turned up once. The chain joins TRBV27 to TRBJ2-4; D remains ambiguous. Germline V CDR1 and CDR2: MNHEY, SMNVEV (reference sequence). V was cut by 4 bases and J by 0 bases, with 1 base left in between. The CDR3 is 12 amino acids. CDR3 amino acids: CASSSAKNIQYF. The CDR3 nucleotides read TGTGCCAGCAGTTCAGCCAAAAACATTCAGTACTTC.